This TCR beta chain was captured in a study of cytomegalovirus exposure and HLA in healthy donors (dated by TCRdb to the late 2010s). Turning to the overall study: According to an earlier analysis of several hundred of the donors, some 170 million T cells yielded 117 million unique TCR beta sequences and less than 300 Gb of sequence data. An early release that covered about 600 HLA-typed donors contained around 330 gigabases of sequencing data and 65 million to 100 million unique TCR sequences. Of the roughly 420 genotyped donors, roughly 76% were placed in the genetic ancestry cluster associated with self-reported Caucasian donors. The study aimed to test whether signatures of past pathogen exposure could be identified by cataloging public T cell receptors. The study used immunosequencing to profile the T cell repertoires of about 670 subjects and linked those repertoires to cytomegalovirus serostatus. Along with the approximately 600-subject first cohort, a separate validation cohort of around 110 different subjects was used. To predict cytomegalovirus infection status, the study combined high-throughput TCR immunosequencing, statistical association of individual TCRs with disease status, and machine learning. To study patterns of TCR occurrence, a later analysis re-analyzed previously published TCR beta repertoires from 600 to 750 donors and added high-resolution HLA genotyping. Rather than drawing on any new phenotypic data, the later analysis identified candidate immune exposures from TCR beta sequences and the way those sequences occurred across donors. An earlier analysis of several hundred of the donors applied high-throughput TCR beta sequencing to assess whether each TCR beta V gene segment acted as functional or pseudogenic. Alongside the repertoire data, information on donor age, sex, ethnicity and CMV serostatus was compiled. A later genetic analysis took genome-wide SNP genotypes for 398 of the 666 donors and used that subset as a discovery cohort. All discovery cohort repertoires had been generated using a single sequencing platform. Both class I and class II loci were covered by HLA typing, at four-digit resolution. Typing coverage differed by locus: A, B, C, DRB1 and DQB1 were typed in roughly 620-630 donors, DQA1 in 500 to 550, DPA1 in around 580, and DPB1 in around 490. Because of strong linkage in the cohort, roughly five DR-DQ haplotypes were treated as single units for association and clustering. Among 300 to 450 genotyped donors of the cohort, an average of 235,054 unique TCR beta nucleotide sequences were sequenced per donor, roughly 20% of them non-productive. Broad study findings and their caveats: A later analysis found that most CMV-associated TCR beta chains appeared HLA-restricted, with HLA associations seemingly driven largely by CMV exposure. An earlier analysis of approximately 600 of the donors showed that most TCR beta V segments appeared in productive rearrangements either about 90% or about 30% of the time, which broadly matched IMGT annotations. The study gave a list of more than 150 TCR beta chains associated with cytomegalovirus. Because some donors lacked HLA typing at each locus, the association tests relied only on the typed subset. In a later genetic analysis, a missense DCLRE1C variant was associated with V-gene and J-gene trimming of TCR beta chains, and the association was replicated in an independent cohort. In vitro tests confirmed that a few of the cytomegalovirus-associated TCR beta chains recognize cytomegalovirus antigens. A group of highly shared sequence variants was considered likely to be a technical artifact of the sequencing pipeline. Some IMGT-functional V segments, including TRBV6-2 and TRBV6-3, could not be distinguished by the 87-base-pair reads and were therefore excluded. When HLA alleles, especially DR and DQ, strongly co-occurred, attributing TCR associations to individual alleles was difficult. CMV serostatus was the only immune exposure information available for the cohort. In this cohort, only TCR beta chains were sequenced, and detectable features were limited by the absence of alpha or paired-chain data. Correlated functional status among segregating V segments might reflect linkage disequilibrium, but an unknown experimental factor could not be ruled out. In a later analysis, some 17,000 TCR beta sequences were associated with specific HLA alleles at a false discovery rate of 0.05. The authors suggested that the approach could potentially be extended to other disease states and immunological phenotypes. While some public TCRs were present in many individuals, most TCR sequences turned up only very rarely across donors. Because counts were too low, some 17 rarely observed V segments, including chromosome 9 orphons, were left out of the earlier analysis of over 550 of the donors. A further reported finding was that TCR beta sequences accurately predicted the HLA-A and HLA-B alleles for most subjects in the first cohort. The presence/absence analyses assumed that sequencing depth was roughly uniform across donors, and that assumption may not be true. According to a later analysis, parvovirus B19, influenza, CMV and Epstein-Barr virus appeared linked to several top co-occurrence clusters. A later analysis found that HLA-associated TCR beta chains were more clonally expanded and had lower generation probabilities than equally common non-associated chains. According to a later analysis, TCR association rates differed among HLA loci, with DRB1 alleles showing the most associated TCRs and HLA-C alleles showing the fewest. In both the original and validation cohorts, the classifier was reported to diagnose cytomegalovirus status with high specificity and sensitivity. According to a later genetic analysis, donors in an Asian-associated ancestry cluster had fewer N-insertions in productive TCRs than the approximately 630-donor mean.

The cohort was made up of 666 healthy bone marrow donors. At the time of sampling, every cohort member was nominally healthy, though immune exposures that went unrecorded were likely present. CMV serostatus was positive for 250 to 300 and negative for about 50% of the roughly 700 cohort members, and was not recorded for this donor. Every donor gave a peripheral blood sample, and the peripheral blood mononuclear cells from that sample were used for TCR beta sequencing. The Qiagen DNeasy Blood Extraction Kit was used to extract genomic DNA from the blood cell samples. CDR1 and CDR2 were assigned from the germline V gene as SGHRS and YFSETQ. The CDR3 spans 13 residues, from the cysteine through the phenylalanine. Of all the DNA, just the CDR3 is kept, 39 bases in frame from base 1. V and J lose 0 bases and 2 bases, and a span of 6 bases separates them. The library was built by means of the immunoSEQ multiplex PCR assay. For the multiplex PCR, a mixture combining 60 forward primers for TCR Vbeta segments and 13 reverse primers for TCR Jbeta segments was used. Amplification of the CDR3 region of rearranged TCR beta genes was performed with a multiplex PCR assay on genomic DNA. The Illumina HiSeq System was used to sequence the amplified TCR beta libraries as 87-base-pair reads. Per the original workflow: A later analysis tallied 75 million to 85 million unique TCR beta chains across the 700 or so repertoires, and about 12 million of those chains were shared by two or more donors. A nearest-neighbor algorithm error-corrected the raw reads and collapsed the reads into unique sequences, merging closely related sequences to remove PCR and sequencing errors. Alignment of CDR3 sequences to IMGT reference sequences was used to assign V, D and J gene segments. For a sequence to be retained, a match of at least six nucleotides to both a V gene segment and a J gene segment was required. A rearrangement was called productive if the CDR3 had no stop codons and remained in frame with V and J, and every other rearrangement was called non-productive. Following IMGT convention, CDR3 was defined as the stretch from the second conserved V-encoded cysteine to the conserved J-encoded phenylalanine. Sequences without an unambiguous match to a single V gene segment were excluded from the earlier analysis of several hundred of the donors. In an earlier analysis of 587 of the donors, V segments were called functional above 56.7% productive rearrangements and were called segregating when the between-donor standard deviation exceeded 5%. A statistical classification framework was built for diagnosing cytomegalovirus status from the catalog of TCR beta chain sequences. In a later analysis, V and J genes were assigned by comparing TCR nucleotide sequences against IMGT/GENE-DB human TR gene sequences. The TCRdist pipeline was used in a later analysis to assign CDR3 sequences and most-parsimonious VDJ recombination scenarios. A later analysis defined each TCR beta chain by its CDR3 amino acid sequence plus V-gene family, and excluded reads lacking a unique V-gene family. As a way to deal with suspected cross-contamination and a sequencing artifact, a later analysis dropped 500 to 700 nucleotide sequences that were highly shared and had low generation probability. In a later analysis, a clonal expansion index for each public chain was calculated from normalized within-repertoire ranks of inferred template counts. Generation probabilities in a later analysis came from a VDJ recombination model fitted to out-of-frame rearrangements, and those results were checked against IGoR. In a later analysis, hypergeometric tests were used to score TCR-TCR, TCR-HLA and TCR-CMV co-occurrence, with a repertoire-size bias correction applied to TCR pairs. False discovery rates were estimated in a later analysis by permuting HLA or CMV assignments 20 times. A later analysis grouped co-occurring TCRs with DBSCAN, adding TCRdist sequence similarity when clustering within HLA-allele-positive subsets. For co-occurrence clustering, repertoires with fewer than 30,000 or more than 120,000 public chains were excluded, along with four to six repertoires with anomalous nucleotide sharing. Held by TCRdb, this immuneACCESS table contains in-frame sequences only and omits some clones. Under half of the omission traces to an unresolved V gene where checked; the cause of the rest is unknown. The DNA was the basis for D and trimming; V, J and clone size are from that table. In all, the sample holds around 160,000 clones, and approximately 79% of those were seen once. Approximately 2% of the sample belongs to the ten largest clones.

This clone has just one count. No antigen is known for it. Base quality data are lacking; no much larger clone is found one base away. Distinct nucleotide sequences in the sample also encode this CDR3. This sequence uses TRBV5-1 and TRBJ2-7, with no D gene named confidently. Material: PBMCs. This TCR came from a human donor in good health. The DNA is TGCGCCAGCAGCTTGGACAGTACCTACGAGCAGTACTTC. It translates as CASSLDSTYEQYF.